The clone carrying this T cell receptor (beta chain) was detected ten times or more. As for time point: longitudinal time-point 1 (baseline). The entry originates in a study of neurological immune-mediated disorders. TCRdb fed the 5' RACE reads into MiXCR, producing one record per CDR3 protein. The data contain 71,000 or so distinct CDR3 sequences, roughly 13% of them singletons. The junction had 7 bases not matched to a gene; V was cut back by 4 bases and J by 2 bases. The CDR3 contains 17 residues. Germline CDR1 MDHEN, CDR2 SYDVKM. The V and J genes are TRBV28 and TRBJ2-6; 8 bases match TRBD1. The specimen sequenced was PBMCs. The receptor comes from a female donor with HTLV-1-associated myelopathy (HAM/TSP). CDR3 nucleotides: TGTGCCAGCAGTTCATCCCAGGGGGCGACTGGGGCCAACGTCCTGACTTTC. As protein: CASSSSQGATGANVLTF.